The rows below give T cell receptor beta chains drawn from one sample of a study of T cells in Graves' hyperthyroidism and ophthalmopathy. MiXCR, applied by TCRdb to the multiplex PCR reads, yields one record per CDR3 protein. The table lists about 480,000 distinct CDR3 sequences, 20% to 25% of them singletons. The sequenced sample consisted of blood. The receptor set was obtained from a woman aged 70 to 79 with Graves' ophthalmopathy. The CDR3 runs from the conserved cysteine through the conserved F or W. The order of the fields is V gene, CDR3 protein.

TRBV19	CASSEQVNEKLFF
TRBV4-3	CASLIGRDQPQHF
TRBV9	CASSALPFYEQYF
TRBV5-4	CASSGTGVSYNEQFF
TRBV30	CAWAVAGDSDTQYF
TRBV30	CAWSVNRVHTF
TRBV7-9	CASSTLGEGGNQPQHF
TRBV6-2/TRBV6-3	CASSYSVTGYYEQYF
TRBV6-5	CASSYDRLSQPQHF
TRBV20-1	CSASTRWGNQPQHF
TRBV5-1	CASSLGTSGVYEQYF
TRBV20-1	CSVEAAGGGVGFEQYF
TRBV5-1	CASSPARLAGTLSSTDTQYF
TRBV10-3	CAISGDDREGEKLFF
TRBV10-3	CAISESSEAFF
TRBV20-1	CSARASADTQYF
TRBV10-3	CAIGPGANQPQHF
TRBV5-1	CASSREAANTMRQFF
TRBV7-2	CASSLGGGGVAKNIQYF
TRBV10-3	CAISDPRQGTSYNSPLHF
TRBV19	CASSSRSYEQYF
TRBV3-1	CASSQGGANTEAFF
TRBV6-1	CASSEQDYEQYF
TRBV27	CASSSVFRDRYNEQFF
TRBV7-3	CASSLRGTGSTDTQYF